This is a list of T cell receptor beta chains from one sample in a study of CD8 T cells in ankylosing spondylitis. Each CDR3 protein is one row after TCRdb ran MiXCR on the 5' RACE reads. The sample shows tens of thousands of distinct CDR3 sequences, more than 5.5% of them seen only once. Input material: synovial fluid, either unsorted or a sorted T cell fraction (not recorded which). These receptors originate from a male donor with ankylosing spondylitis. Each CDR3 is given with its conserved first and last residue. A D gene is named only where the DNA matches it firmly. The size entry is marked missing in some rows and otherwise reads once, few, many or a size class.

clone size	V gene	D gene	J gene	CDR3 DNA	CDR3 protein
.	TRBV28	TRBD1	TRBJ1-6	TGTGCCAGCAGGTCGGGATCACCAGGGGGAAATTCACCCCTCCACTTT	CASRSGSPGGNSPLHF
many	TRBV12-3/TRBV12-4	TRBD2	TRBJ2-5	TGTGCCAGCAGCCTAGCGGGAGGCGGTGAGACCCAGTACTTC	CASSLAGGGETQYF
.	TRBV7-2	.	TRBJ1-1	TGTGCCAGCAGCTTTGGTGACAGGAGGAACACTGAAGTTTTCTTT	CASSFGDRRNTEVFF
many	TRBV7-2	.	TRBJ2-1	TGTGCCAGCAGCCCCGGGATGTACAATGAGCAGTTCTTC	CASSPGMYNEQFF
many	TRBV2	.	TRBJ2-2	TGTGCCAGCAGTAGGACAGCCACCGGGGAGCTGTTTTTT	CASSRTATGELFF
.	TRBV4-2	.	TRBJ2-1	TGTGCCAGCAGCCAAGTTGGTGGCGGGCACAATGAGCAGTTCTTC	CASSQVGGGHNEQFF
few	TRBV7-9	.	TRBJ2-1	TGTGCCAGCAGCTCCGGACAGTCCTACAATGAGCAGTTCTTC	CASSSGQSYNEQFF
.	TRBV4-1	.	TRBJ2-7	TGCGCCAGCAGCCAAGAGATGCCCGTGGGAGACCCGGGTTTAAGCTCCTACGAGCAGTACTTC	CASSQEMPVGDPGLSSYEQYF
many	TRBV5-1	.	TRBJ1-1	TGCGCCAGCAGGCGGCAGGGGAGGACTGAAGCTTTCTTT	CASRRQGRTEAFF
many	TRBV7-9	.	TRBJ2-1	TGTGCCAGCAGCGCCCCCGGTAGCACCTACAATGAGCAGTTCTTC	CASSAPGSTYNEQFF
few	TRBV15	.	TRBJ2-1	TGTGCCACCAGCAGAGTAATCGGGAGCCGCAATGAGCAGTTCTTC	CATSRVIGSRNEQFF
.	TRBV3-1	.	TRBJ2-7	TGTGCCAGCAGCCAAGGGGTGTCAGGGCCCGGAGGGCAGTACTTC	CASSQGVSGPGGQYF
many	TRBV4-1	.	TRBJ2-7	TGCGCCAGCAGCCAAGATGGCGGGGACCAATATGTTAGGTACTTC	CASSQDGGDQYVRYF
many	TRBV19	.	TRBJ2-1	TGTGCCAGTAGGGCAGGGTGGAGGGACAATGAGCAGTTCTTC	CASRAGWRDNEQFF
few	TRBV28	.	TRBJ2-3	TGTGCCAGCAGGGAGGCATCCGGCGATACGCAGTATTTT	CASREASGDTQYF
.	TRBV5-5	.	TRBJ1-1	TGTGCCAGCAGCTCTTCGACCGGGACTGAAGCTTTCTTT	CASSSSTGTEAFF
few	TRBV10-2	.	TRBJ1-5	TGCGCCAGCACCGGACAGAAGTATCAGCCCCAGCATTTT	CASTGQKYQPQHF
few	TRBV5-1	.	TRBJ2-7	TGCGCCAGCAGCTTTGAAGGTGATTATCGCGAGCAGTACTTC	CASSFEGDYREQYF
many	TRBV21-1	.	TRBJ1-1	TGTGCCAGCAGCGCCCGTCAGGGGACGGCAATGAACACTGAAGCTTTCTTT	CASSARQGTAMNTEAFF
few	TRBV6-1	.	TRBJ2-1	TGTGCCAGCAGTGAATTAGGTGGCGAGCAGTTCTTC	CASSELGGEQFF
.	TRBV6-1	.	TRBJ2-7	TGTGCCAGCAGGTTGGGCGGGGCCGGGGGGCTCTACGAGCAGTACTTC	CASRLGGAGGLYEQYF
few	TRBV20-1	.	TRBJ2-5	TGCAGTGCTAGAGATCGACGCACGGGTTTTGAAGAGACCCAGTACTTC	CSARDRRTGFEETQYF
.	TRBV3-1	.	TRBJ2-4	TGTGCCAGCAGCCAAGAACGGGACAAATTCTTCTTC	CASSQERDKFFF
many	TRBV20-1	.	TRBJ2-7	TGCAGTGCTAGACCAAAGAGGGTCGGCGAGCAGTACTTC	CSARPKRVGEQYF
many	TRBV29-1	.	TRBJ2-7	TGCAGCGTTGAAGGTTCCAAGGGAAACTACGAGCAGTACTTC	CSVEGSKGNYEQYF
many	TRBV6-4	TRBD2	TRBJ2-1	TGTGCCAGCAGTCCCCGGGGGGTCCTATCACACAATGAGCAGTTCTTC	CASSPRGVLSHNEQFF
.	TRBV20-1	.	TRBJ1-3	TGCAGTGCCGAGGCGGACTCTGGAAACACCATATATTTT	CSAEADSGNTIYF
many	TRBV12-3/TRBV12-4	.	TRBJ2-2	TGTGCCAGCAGAACAGGGTTAGGGGAGCTGTTTTTT	CASRTGLGELFF
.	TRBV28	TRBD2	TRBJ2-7	TGTGCCAGCAGCCTAGGGCGGGAGCCCGAGCAGTACTTC	CASSLGREPEQYF
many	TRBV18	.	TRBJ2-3	TGTGCCAGCTCACCATACGGACTTCGTAGCACAGATACGCAGTATTTT	CASSPYGLRSTDTQYF
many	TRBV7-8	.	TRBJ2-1	TGTGCCAGCGCGATATGGGGCAATGAGCAGTTCTTC	CASAIWGNEQFF
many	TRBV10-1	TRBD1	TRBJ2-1	TGCGCCAGCAGTGAGAGCCTCGACAGGGTTTGGGACAATGAGCAGTTCTTC	CASSESLDRVWDNEQFF
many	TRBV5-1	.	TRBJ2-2	TGCGCCAGCAGCTTCGGACTCCGCACCGGGGAGCTGTTTTTT	CASSFGLRTGELFF
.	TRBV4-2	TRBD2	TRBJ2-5	TGTGCCAGCAGAGACTGGGCGGGAGTGGGAGAGACCCAGTACTTC	CASRDWAGVGETQYF
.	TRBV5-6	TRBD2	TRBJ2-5	TGTGCCAGCAGCTTTTTAGCGGGAGGGCCTCGAGGGGAGACCCAGTACTTC	CASSFLAGGPRGETQYF
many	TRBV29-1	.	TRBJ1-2	TGCAGCGTGAGAGGGGCCGCCTTGGATAGCTACACCTTC	CSVRGAALDSYTF
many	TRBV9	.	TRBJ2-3	TGTGCCAGCAGTTCTTCCATGGGACTTTCGGGGAATACGCAGTATTTT	CASSSSMGLSGNTQYF
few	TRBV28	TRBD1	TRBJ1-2	TGTGCCAGCAGTCGTGCCGGGACAGGGGAATTGGATGGCTACACCTTC	CASSRAGTGELDGYTF
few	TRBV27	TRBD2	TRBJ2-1	TGTGCCAGCAGTTTAGTGGGACTAGCGGGAGGGGGGGACAATGAGCAGTTCTTC	CASSLVGLAGGGDNEQFF
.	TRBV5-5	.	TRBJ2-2	TGTGCCAGCAGTCACCCGGGACTCTCTACCGGGGAGCTGTTTTTT	CASSHPGLSTGELFF
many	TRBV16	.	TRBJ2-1	TGTGCCAGCAGCCAATTGCGTCAGTCCAATGAGCAGTTCTTC	CASSQLRQSNEQFF
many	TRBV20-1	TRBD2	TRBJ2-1	TGCAGTGCTTCGACTAGCGGGAGGGACAATGAGCAGTTCTTC	CSASTSGRDNEQFF
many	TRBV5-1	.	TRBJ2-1	TGCGCCAGCAGCTTATCGGGAGCTTTCAAGGATGAGCAGTTCTTC	CASSLSGAFKDEQFF
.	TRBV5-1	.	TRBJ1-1	TGCGCCAGCAGCGAAGATACGAACACTGAAGCTTTCTTT	CASSEDTNTEAFF
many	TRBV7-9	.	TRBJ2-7	TGTGCCAGCAGCACTGACTTCCCTTCTTCCGAGCAGTACTTC	CASSTDFPSSEQYF
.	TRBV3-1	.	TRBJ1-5	TGTGCCAGCAGCGCTGGGTATAGGCGGTTCAGCAATCAGCCCCAGCATTTT	CASSAGYRRFSNQPQHF
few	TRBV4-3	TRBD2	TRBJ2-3	TGCGCCAGCAGCCAAGATACCGGGACTAGCGGCCTTAGCACAGATACGCAGTATTTT	CASSQDTGTSGLSTDTQYF
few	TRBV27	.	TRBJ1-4	TGTGCCAGCAGTTTAAGAGGGTCTAATGAAAAACTGTTTTTT	CASSLRGSNEKLFF
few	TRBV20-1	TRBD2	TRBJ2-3	TGCAGTGCTAGTCTAGCGGGATCAGATACGCAGTATTTT	CSASLAGSDTQYF
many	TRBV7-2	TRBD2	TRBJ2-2	TGTGCCAGCAGCTTACTACTAGCGGCGAACACCGGGGAGCTGTTTTTT	CASSLLLAANTGELFF
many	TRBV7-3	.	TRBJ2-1	TGTGCCAGCAGCTCTGAGCGGGCCGCGGTTCTTGAGCAGTTCTTC	CASSSERAAVLEQFF
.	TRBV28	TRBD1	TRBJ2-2	TGTGCCAGCAGATGGACAGGGCACACCGGGGAGCTGTTTTTT	CASRWTGHTGELFF
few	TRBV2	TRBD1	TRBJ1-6	TGTGCCAGCAGTACTCGGACAGGGGCTGCAATCTATAATTCACCCCTCCACTTT	CASSTRTGAAIYNSPLHF
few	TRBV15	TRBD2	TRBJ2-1	TGTGCCACCAGCAGAGAGCTAGCGGGAGGGCCGGGGGACGAGCAGTTCTTC	CATSRELAGGPGDEQFF
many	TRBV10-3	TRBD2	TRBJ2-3	TGTGCCACCGGAGGGACTAGCAGTGCAGATACGCAGTATTTT	CATGGTSSADTQYF
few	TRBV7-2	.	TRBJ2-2	TGTGCCAGCAGCGCCCTCCGAGCCGGGGAGCTGTTTTTT	CASSALRAGELFF
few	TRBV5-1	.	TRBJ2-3	TGCGCCAGCAGCATCGAGGACACAGATACGCAGTATTTT	CASSIEDTDTQYF
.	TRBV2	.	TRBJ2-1	TGTGCCAGCAGTGGTCGGGGGCTCGACTCCTACAATGAGCAGTTCTTC	CASSGRGLDSYNEQFF
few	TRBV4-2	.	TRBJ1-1	TGTGCCAGCAGCCACCCGACCGGAACAGGGTCTTTTCGAGCTTTCTTT	CASSHPTGTGSFRAFF